This T cell receptor beta chain was recovered during a study of cytomegalovirus exposure and HLA in healthy donors. Amplification used 60 Vbeta primers and 13 Jbeta primers. TCRdb's table, derived via immunoSEQ multiplex PCR, lists solely in-frame clones and lacks some. The repertoire holds approximately 72,000 clones, 60% to 85% seen once, with 5.5% in the top ten. What was sequenced was PBMCs. The sequence was collected from a male donor in good health and CMV-seropositive.

The CDR3 DNA reads TGTGCCAGTAGTCAGGGTCGTGGGGCCAACGTCCTGACTTTC. Amino acids: CASSQGRGANVLTF. The V and J genes are TRBV19 and TRBJ2-6, with D possibly being TRBD1 (5 bases). There are 14 residues in the CDR3. V was pared by 5 bases and J by 3 bases, with 8 bases between. Germline CDR1 reads LNHDA; CDR2 reads SQIVND (reference sequence).